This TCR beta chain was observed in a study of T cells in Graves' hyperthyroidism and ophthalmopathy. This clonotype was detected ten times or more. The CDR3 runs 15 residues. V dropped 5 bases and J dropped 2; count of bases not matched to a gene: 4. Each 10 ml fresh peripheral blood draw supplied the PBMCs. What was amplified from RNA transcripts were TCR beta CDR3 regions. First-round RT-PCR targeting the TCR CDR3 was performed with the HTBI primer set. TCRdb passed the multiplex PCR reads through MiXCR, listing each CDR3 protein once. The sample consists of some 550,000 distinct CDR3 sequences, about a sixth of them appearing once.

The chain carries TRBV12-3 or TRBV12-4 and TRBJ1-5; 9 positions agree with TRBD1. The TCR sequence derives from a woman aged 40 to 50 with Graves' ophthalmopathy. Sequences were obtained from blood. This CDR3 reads CASSITGGRNQPQHF. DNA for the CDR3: TGTGCCAGCAGTATTACAGGGGGCCGCAATCAGCCCCAGCATTTT.